The rows below give T cell receptor beta chains drawn from one sample of a study of early T cells in non-severe SARS-CoV-2 infection. Each CDR3 protein gets one entry after TCRdb re-called the 5' RACE reads with MiXCR. The sample lists 65,000 to 85,000 distinct CDR3 sequences; around 10% were seen once. The specimen was whole blood. These TCRs come from an adult who was a healthcare worker with PCR-confirmed SARS-CoV-2 infection or an uninfected control (not recorded which). The CDR3 runs from the conserved cysteine through the conserved F or W. The D gene is left open where the match is weak. Clone sizes are given selectively: once, few, many, or a class where the clone is expanded.

CDR3nt: TGTGCCTGGAGTGGGGGGGGAAGCACAGATACGCAGTATTTT; CDR3aa: CAWSGGGSTDTQYF; abundance: many; v_gene: TRBV30; j_gene: TRBJ2-3; d_gene: TRBD2
CDR3nt: TGTGCCAGCAGACGGAGGACAGGGGCGGATACGCAGTATTTT; CDR3aa: CASRRRTGADTQYF; abundance: many; v_gene: TRBV7-2; j_gene: TRBJ2-3; d_gene: TRBD1
CDR3nt: TGTGCCAGCAGCCCCGTGGGAGGGTTCTACGAGCAGTACTTC; CDR3aa: CASSPVGGFYEQYF; abundance: many; v_gene: TRBV28; j_gene: TRBJ2-7; d_gene: TRBD2
CDR3nt: TGTGCCAGCAGCTTATCAGCCGGTAGGAGCGAGCAGTACTTC; CDR3aa: CASSLSAGRSEQYF; abundance: -; v_gene: TRBV7-9; j_gene: TRBJ2-7; d_gene: -
CDR3nt: TGCAGCGTCATACCAAGAAACTATGGCTACACCTTC; CDR3aa: CSVIPRNYGYTF; abundance: many; v_gene: TRBV29-1; j_gene: TRBJ1-2; d_gene: -
CDR3nt: TGTGCCAGCAGCTTAGCGCTGGGGACGACCTATGGCTACACCTTC; CDR3aa: CASSLALGTTYGYTF; abundance: few; v_gene: TRBV7-9; j_gene: TRBJ1-2; d_gene: -
CDR3nt: TGCAGCGTTGACAACACAGATACGCAGTATTTT; CDR3aa: CSVDNTDTQYF; abundance: many; v_gene: TRBV29-1; j_gene: TRBJ2-3; d_gene: -
CDR3nt: TGTGCCAGCAGTGAAACGGGACTGTTCCACGAGCAGTACTTC; CDR3aa: CASSETGLFHEQYF; abundance: many; v_gene: TRBV6-1; j_gene: TRBJ2-7; d_gene: -
CDR3nt: TGTGCCACCCGGGCTGGGTGGGACACTGAAGCTTTCTTT; CDR3aa: CATRAGWDTEAFF; abundance: many; v_gene: TRBV7-9; j_gene: TRBJ1-1; d_gene: -
CDR3nt: TGCGCCAGCAGCCTTCAGGGGGGTGAAAGAGAGACCCAGTACTTC; CDR3aa: CASSLQGGERETQYF; abundance: many; v_gene: TRBV5-1; j_gene: TRBJ2-5; d_gene: -
CDR3nt: TGTGCCAGCAGCTTAGCAGGGTCCGTCCTGACTTTC; CDR3aa: CASSLAGSVLTF; abundance: many; v_gene: TRBV7-9; j_gene: TRBJ2-6; d_gene: -
CDR3nt: TGCAGCGTTGAAAGCATAGCACTAAATCGGAATGAGCAGTTCTTC; CDR3aa: CSVESIALNRNEQFF; abundance: -; v_gene: TRBV29-1; j_gene: TRBJ2-1; d_gene: -
CDR3nt: TGCGCCAGCAGCACCGGGACTAGCGGGAGGACTCACAATGAGCAGTTCTTC; CDR3aa: CASSTGTSGRTHNEQFF; abundance: -; v_gene: TRBV5-1; j_gene: TRBJ2-1; d_gene: TRBD2
CDR3nt: TGTGCCAGCAACGAGAGAGAACAGGGTACCACTGAAGCTTTCTTT; CDR3aa: CASNEREQGTTEAFF; abundance: few; v_gene: TRBV6-1; j_gene: TRBJ1-1; d_gene: -
CDR3nt: TGCGCCAGCAGCTTGTCTGGGAGGAACACTGAAGCTTTCTTT; CDR3aa: CASSLSGRNTEAFF; abundance: many; v_gene: TRBV5-1; j_gene: TRBJ1-1; d_gene: -
CDR3nt: TGCGCCAGCTACGGGGGGCTGGCCTACTATGGCTACACCTTC; CDR3aa: CASYGGLAYYGYTF; abundance: many; v_gene: TRBV5-1; j_gene: TRBJ1-2; d_gene: -
CDR3nt: TGCGCCAGCAGTTCTGGGACGGCGAACACCGGGGAGCTGTTTTTT; CDR3aa: CASSSGTANTGELFF; abundance: -; v_gene: TRBV5-1; j_gene: TRBJ2-2; d_gene: -
CDR3nt: TGTGCCGCCGGTCACAATGAGCAGTTCTTC; CDR3aa: CAAGHNEQFF; abundance: -; v_gene: TRBV10-3; j_gene: TRBJ2-1; d_gene: -
CDR3nt: TGTGCCAGCAGCTTAACCGGGACTAGAACGAGAGGCGGGTACAATGAGCAGTTCTTC; CDR3aa: CASSLTGTRTRGGYNEQFF; abundance: many; v_gene: TRBV7-9; j_gene: TRBJ2-1; d_gene: TRBD2
CDR3nt: TGCAGCGTTAAGTCTAGCGGCTACAATGAGCAGTTCTTC; CDR3aa: CSVKSSGYNEQFF; abundance: few; v_gene: TRBV29-1; j_gene: TRBJ2-1; d_gene: TRBD2
CDR3nt: TGTGCCAGCAGCGTAGGCCCTGCGTCCCAGGGCGAGCAGTACTTC; CDR3aa: CASSVGPASQGEQYF; abundance: -; v_gene: TRBV9; j_gene: TRBJ2-7; d_gene: -
CDR3nt: TGTGCCTGGTCGGACATGTACGAGCAGTACTTC; CDR3aa: CAWSDMYEQYF; abundance: -; v_gene: TRBV30; j_gene: TRBJ2-7; d_gene: -
CDR3nt: TGTGCCACCAGCACAGGGGACGCCGGGGAGCTGTTTTTT; CDR3aa: CATSTGDAGELFF; abundance: many; v_gene: TRBV24-1; j_gene: TRBJ2-2; d_gene: TRBD1
CDR3nt: TGTGCCAGCAGCTTGAGGGCGGGCCTGAATGAAAAACTGTTTTTT; CDR3aa: CASSLRAGLNEKLFF; abundance: -; v_gene: TRBV7-8; j_gene: TRBJ1-4; d_gene: -